The rows below give T cell receptor beta chains drawn from one sample of a study of blood T cell repertoires in COVID-19. Repertoires were generated with immunoSEQ multiplex PCR, while TCRdb's copy carries only in-frame clones and drops some. The sample holds a few hundred thousand clones, about nine tenths seen once. The specimen sequenced was PBMCs or T cells enriched from blood (not recorded which). These receptors all stem from a man aged 18 to 30 with acute COVID-19. The CDR3 runs from the conserved cysteine through the conserved F or W. Each record gives: clone size, D gene, V gene, J gene, CDR3 DNA, CDR3 protein. The D gene is left open where the match is weak. Size tells how often a clone was seen (once, few, many) or the class of an expanded clone, and some rows leave it out.

size: NA
D: TRBD1
V: TRBV19
J: TRBJ1-5
DNA: TGTGCCAGCCAGACAGGGGGCGGACTAGCGGGGAATCAGCCCCAGCATTTT
CDR3: CASQTGGGLAGNQPQHF

size: NA
D: TRBD2
V: TRBV4-2
J: TRBJ2-7
DNA: TGTGCCAGCAGCCAAGATCTAATAGCGGGGGGCAACTACGAGCAGTACTTC
CDR3: CASSQDLIAGGNYEQYF

size: NA
D: NA
V: TRBV5-4
J: TRBJ2-5
DNA: TGTGCCAGCAGTTACCAGGCCGTCGAGACCCAGTACTTC
CDR3: CASSYQAVETQYF

size: NA
D: NA
V: TRBV12-3/TRBV12-4
J: TRBJ1-1
DNA: TGTGCCAGCAGTTTGTGGAGGAACACTGAAGCTTTCTTT
CDR3: CASSLWRNTEAFF

size: once
D: NA
V: TRBV5-4
J: TRBJ2-1
DNA: TGTGCCAGCAGCTTGTCTGCCGATAGGGGTGAGCAGTTCTTC
CDR3: CASSLSADRGEQFF

size: NA
D: TRBD1
V: TRBV5-4
J: TRBJ1-1
DNA: TGTGCCAGCAGTTGGGACAGGGGGATTACTATGAACACTGAAGCTTTCTTT
CDR3: CASSWDRGITMNTEAFF

size: NA
D: NA
V: TRBV7-9
J: TRBJ2-7
DNA: TGTGCCAGCAGCGGCTCATCCTACGAGCAGTACTTC
CDR3: CASSGSSYEQYF

size: NA
D: NA
V: TRBV5-4
J: TRBJ2-1
DNA: TGTGCCAGCAGCAAGACAGGAAGGGGCTCCTACAATGAGCAGTTCTTC
CDR3: CASSKTGRGSYNEQFF

size: NA
D: TRBD2
V: TRBV5-1
J: TRBJ2-3
DNA: TGCGCCAGCAGCTTGGGACTACCGGGACTAGCGGACACAGATACGCAGTATTTT
CDR3: CASSLGLPGLADTDTQYF

size: NA
D: TRBD2
V: TRBV27
J: TRBJ2-5
DNA: TGTGCCAGCAGTTTAAGTAGCGGGAGGTCAGAGACCCAGTACTTC
CDR3: CASSLSSGRSETQYF

size: few
D: NA
V: TRBV30
J: TRBJ1-1
DNA: TGTGCCTGGAGTGTAAGGTCGGGTTTGATGAACACTGAAGCTTTCTTT
CDR3: CAWSVRSGLMNTEAFF

size: NA
D: TRBD1
V: TRBV10-3
J: TRBJ2-7
DNA: TGTGCCATCAGCGGGACAGGGGCGGACGAGCAGTACTTC
CDR3: CAISGTGADEQYF

size: NA
D: NA
V: TRBV19
J: TRBJ1-1
DNA: TGTGCCAGTAGTACAGAATTCCGCGTGAACACTGAAGCTTTCTTT
CDR3: CASSTEFRVNTEAFF

size: NA
D: NA
V: TRBV29-1
J: TRBJ2-1
DNA: TGCAGCGTTGCGGCTAGCCAATTGGGTAATGAGCAGTTCTTC
CDR3: CSVAASQLGNEQFF

size: NA
D: TRBD2
V: TRBV19
J: TRBJ2-1
DNA: TGTGCCAGTAGTACGGGACTAGCGGACAATGAGCAGTTCTTC
CDR3: CASSTGLADNEQFF

size: NA
D: NA
V: TRBV7-2
J: TRBJ2-2
DNA: TGTGCCAGCCTGGCGGCCCACGGGGAGCTGTTTTTT
CDR3: CASLAAHGELFF